One sample yielded the 12 T cell receptor beta chains listed below, sequenced in a study of T cell changes during pregnancy in multiple sclerosis. The assay was immunoSEQ multiplex PCR, and TCRdb's table has in-frame clones only and misses some. Here the sample spans some 120,000 clones, approximately 93% being singletons. Sequencing was performed on peripheral blood, taken before pregnancy. All receptors come from a female donor with multiple sclerosis, enrolled in a pregnancy study.

The chain employs TRBV13 and TRBJ2-1; tentatively, D is TRBD2 (6 bases). The V and J ends lost 0 bases and 8 bases respectively, with 14 bases between them. The CDR3 has 15 residues. CDR1 is PRHDT, CDR2 FYEKMQ, per germline (reference sequence). This CDR3 reads CASSLGAGGVYEQFF. The CDR3 DNA follows: TGTGCCAGCAGCTTAGGGGCTGGCGGGGTCTATGAGCAGTTCTTC.

J is TRBJ2-3 and V is TRBV5-6, with D perhaps TRBD2 (5 bases). Germline CDR1 SGHDT, CDR2 YYEEEE. Trimming took 3 bases from V and 5 from J, leaving 10 bases between them. The CDR3 is made up of 13 amino acids. CDR3 region: CASSSSLGDTQYF. The CDR3 DNA sequence: TGTGCCAGCAGCTCTTCACTAGGAGATACGCAGTATTTT.

V is TRBV7-9 and J is TRBJ2-5; 10 nucleotides match TRBD1. The CDR3 is 14 residues long. Unmatched junction bases numbered 3, after V lost 5 bases and J lost 3 bases. Germline V lookup: CDR1 SEHNR, CDR2 FQNEAQ (reference sequence). The chain's CDR3 is CASSVGTGEETQYF. The CDR3 nucleotides read TGTGCCAGCAGCGTCGGGACAGGGGAAGAGACCCAGTACTTC.

The rearrangement links TRBV28 to TRBJ1-1, with 8 bases aligning to TRBD1. This CDR3 has 19 amino acids. Germline lookup yields CDR1 MDHEN and CDR2 SYDVKM. The ends lost 2 bases at V and 0 bases at J; junction bases unmatched: 14. The CDR3 DNA follows: TGTGCCAGCAGTTTAACCAGCACAGGGGGGCTCGGGTTGAACACTGAAGCTTTCTTT. It codes for CASSLTSTGGLGLNTEAFF.

CDR3 loop: CATSIRKPGQITTEAFF. CDR3 nucleotide sequence: TGTGCCACCAGCATTCGAAAACCGGGACAAATAACAACTGAAGCTTTCTTT. This chain connects TRBV15 to TRBJ1-1, with D possibly being TRBD1 (6 bases). CDR1 and CDR2 from the germline V gene are LNHNV and YYDKDF (reference sequence). CDR3 length: 17 residues. With 4 bases removed from V and 5 bases from J, the gap between germline ends came to 23 bases.

V gene TRBV6-5 combines with J gene TRBJ1-2; 7 bases are shared with TRBD1. Germline lookup yields CDR1 MNHEY and CDR2 SVGAGI. This CDR3 has 13 residues. V shed 5 bases, J shed 4 bases, and the junction held 4 bases outside the gene matches. CDR3 DNA: TGTGCCAGCAGTCGCACAGGGGTCTATGGCTACACCTTC. This sequence encodes CASSRTGVYGYTF.

The gene calls are TRBV7-9 and TRBJ1-2; TRBD1 matches at 7 bases. V dropped 4 bases and J dropped 7; count of bases not matched to a gene: 9. Germline V gene lookup returns CDR1 SEHNR and CDR2 FQNEAQ (reference sequence). This CDR3 contains 14 residues. The CDR3 sequence: CASSSPTGLSGYTF. CDR3 nucleotides: TGTGCCAGCAGCTCCCCGACAGGGCTAAGTGGCTACACCTTC.

This chain joins TRBV7-3 and TRBJ2-7; 8 bases are shared with TRBD2. From germline, CDR1 is SGHTA and CDR2 FQGTGA. The CDR3 length is 14 residues. Trimming removed 6 bases from V and 4 bases from J; junction bases left unmatched: 8. The CDR3: CASSARAGGYEQYF. The CDR3 DNA is TGTGCCAGCAGTGCTCGGGCGGGGGGTTACGAGCAGTACTTC.

The CDR3 region has the DNA TGTGCCAGTAGTATGTCCAGGGAAGGCAATCAGCCCCAGCATTTT. Its translation: CASSMSREGNQPQHF. V gene TRBV19 combines with J gene TRBJ1-5, with a tentative D call TRBD1 (5 bases). CDR3 size: 15 residues. Germline CDR1 LNHDA, CDR2 SQIVND (reference sequence). Trimming stripped 3 bases from V and 2 bases from J, with 11 bases between.

CDR3 nucleotides: TGCAGCGTTGGAGACCAGGGGTCCTCTGGGGCCAACGTCCTGACTTTC. This sequence encodes CSVGDQGSSGANVLTF. This sequence joins TRBV29-1 and TRBJ2-6, with D possibly being TRBD1 (6 bases). Per the germline V gene, CDR1 is SQVTM and CDR2 is ANQGSEA. V was cut by 4 bases and J by 0 bases, with 13 bases left in between. This CDR3 has 16 residues. Based on the CDR3 plus reference TRBV29-1 and TRBJ2-6, the full variable domain is SAVISQKPSRDICQRGTSLTIQCQVDSQVTMMFWYRQQPGQSLTLIATANQGSEATYESGFVIDKFPISRPNLTFSTLTVSNMSPEDSSIYLCSVGDQGSSGANVLTFGAGSRLTVL.

The chain employs TRBV5-1 and TRBJ1-4, with D possibly being TRBD1 (5 bases). The germline CDR1 and CDR2 sequences are SGHRS and YFSETQ. V was clipped by 0 bases and J by 11 bases, with 17 bases between them. CDR3 length: 15 residues. CDR3 protein: CASSLESGRNGKLFF. The CDR3 DNA reads as TGCGCCAGCAGCTTGGAGTCAGGGCGGAATGGGAAACTGTTTTTT.

J is TRBJ1-2 and V is TRBV6-1; a possible D gene is TRBD1 (5 bases). Germline V lookup: CDR1 MNHNS, CDR2 SASEGT. The CDR3 consists of 9 residues. The V and J ends lost 2 bases and 14 bases respectively, with 6 bases between them. The CDR3 sequence: CASSEWTTF. DNA of the CDR3: TGTGCCAGCAGTGAATGGACAACCTTC.